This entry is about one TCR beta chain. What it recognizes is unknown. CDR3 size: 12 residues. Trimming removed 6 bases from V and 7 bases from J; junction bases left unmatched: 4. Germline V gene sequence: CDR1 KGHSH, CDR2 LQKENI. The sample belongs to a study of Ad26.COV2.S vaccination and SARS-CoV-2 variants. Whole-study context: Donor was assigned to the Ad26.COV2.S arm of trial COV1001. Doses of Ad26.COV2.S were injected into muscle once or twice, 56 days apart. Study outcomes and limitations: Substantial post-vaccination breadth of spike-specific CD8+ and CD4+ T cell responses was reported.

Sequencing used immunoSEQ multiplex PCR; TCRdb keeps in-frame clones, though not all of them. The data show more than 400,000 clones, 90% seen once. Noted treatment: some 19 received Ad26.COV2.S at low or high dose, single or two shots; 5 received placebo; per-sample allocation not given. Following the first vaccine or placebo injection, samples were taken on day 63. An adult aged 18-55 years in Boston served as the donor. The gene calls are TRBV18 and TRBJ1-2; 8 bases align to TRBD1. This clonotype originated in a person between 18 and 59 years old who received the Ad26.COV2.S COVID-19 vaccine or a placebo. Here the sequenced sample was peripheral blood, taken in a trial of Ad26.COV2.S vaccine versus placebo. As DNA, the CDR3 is TGTGCCAGCTCTCTTACAGGGGGTGGCTACACCTTC. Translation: CASSLTGGGYTF.